Listed here are 4 T cell receptor beta chains from one sample, sequenced in a study of T cell responses to AZD1222 COVID-19 vaccine. TCRdb's copy holds only in-frame clones and misses some; the assay was immunoSEQ multiplex PCR. The profile shows fewer than 110,000 clones, 87% of them singletons. The sample consisted of peripheral blood, taken 28 days after the second AZD1222 dose. Receptor source: an adult who received the AZD1222 COVID-19 vaccine.

The rearrangement links TRBV27 to TRBJ1-2; 7 nucleotides align to TRBD1. Germline V gives CDR1 MNHEY, CDR2 SMNVEV (reference sequence). The trim removed 2 bases at V and 4 bases at J, leaving 4 bases unmatched. The CDR3 runs 14 residues. The DNA for the CDR3 is TGTGCCAGCAGTTTAAACAGGGGCATCTATGGCTACACCTTC. This codes for CASSLNRGIYGYTF.

The gene calls are TRBV2 and TRBJ2-7; TRBD2 matches at 9 bases. This CDR3 is built from 15 residues. Germline V gene data show CDR1 as SNHLY and CDR2 as FYNNEI. The V gene end was trimmed by 7 bases and the J gene end by 4 bases; junction bases not matched to a gene: 11. In DNA form, the CDR3 reads TGTGCCAGCACCTCGCCGGCTAGCGGGGTGTACGAGCAGTACTTC. This translates into CASTSPASGVYEQYF.

J is TRBJ2-7 and V is TRBV6-5, with D perhaps matching TRBD1 (6 bases). Germline V gene data show CDR1 as MNHEY and CDR2 as SVGAGI. There are 15 residues in the CDR3. With 6 bases removed from V and 0 bases from J, the gap between germline ends came to 15 bases. CDR3 DNA sequence: TGTGCCAGCAGGGACACAGGGTTGGGCTCCTACGAGCAGTACTTC. It translates to CASRDTGLGSYEQYF.

This clone showed up just once. The genes are TRBV12-3 or TRBV12-4 and TRBJ1-5; no reliable D call. Trimming pared 2 bases from V and 7 bases from J, leaving 9 bases between. The CDR3 is made up of 13 amino acids. CDR3 in DNA: TGTGCCAGCAGTTTAAAATTTGACCAGCCCCAGCATTTT. This sequence encodes CASSLKFDQPQHF.